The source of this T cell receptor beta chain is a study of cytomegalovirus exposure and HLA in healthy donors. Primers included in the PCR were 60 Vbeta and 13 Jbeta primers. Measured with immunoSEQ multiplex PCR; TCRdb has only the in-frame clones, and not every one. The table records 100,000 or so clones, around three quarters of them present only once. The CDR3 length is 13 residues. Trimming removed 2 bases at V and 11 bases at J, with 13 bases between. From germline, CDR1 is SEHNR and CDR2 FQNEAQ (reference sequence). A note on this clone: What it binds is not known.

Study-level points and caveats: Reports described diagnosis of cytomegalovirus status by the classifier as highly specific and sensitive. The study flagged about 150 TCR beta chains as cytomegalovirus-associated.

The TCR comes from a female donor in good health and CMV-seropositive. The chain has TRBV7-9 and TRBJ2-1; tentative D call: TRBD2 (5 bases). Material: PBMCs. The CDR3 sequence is CASSLSGIAKQFF. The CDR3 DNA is TGTGCCAGCAGCTTATCGGGGATTGCCAAGCAGTTCTTC.